The rows below give T cell receptor beta chains drawn from one sample of a study of pediatric ulcerative colitis. Generated by immunoSEQ multiplex PCR, the TCRdb table keeps only in-frame clones and is missing some. The data show 25,000 to 35,000 clones, with roughly four fifths seen just once and 3.5% to 5% held by the top ten. Sequencing was done on a sample of blood. These receptors were collected from a boy younger than 18 with severe ulcerative colitis. CDR3s include the opening cysteine and the closing phenylalanine or tryptophan. A D gene is named only where the DNA matches it firmly. The listing skips clone size in some rows; elsewhere it reads once, few, many or a size class.

TRBD1 17 TRBJ2-3 TRBV2 once TGTGCCAGCAGTAAGAGCCTCCGGGACAGGGGGCTGGATACGCAGTATTTT CASSKSLRDRGLDTQYF
TRBD2 16 TRBJ2-7 TRBV7-9 . TGTGCCAGCAGCTTGGGACTAGCGGGGGGGTTCGACGAGCAGTACTTC CASSLGLAGGFDEQYF
. 12 TRBJ2-2 TRBV2 . TGTGCCAGCAGTGATCAGACCGGGGAGCTGTTTTTT CASSDQTGELFF
TRBD2 19 TRBJ2-1 TRBV19 . TGTGCCAGTAGTATAGTCCCCGGACTAGCGGGCTACTCCTACAATGAGCAGTTCTTC CASSIVPGLAGYSYNEQFF
TRBD2 15 TRBJ2-5 TRBV11-1 . TGTGCCAGCAGCCGACTAGCTGCAGGCCAAGAGACCCAGTACTTC CASSRLAAGQETQYF
. 16 TRBJ2-5 TRBV15 . TGTGCCACCAGCAGAGGCCCCAATGGGAGGGGGGAGACCCAGTACTTC CATSRGPNGRGETQYF
. 12 TRBJ2-1 TRBV2 . TGTGCCAGCAGGCAGGATGACAATGAGCAGTTCTTC CASRQDDNEQFF
. 15 TRBJ2-7 TRBV4-3 . TGCGCCAGCAGCCCAAACCGAGCAGGTCCCTACGAGCAGTACTTC CASSPNRAGPYEQYF
. 14 TRBJ1-1 TRBV7-9 once TGTGCCAGCAGCTTAGTGGAGAAGAACACTGAAGCTTTCTTT CASSLVEKNTEAFF
TRBD1 16 TRBJ2-7 TRBV11-2 . TGTGCCAGCAGCTTAGGACAGGGGGTTCTCGCCTACGAGCAGTACTTC CASSLGQGVLAYEQYF
. 12 TRBJ1-2 TRBV10-3 . TGTGCCATCAGTGGATTCGGGAGTGGCTACACCTTC CAISGFGSGYTF